The present T cell receptor beta chain was sequenced within a study of blood T cell repertoires in COVID-19. CDR1 SGHAT and CDR2 FQNNGV come from the germline V gene. The CDR3 has 15 residues. The V end lost 2 bases, the J end lost 0 bases, and 8 bases lay between the germline ends. Original methodology: Nucleated cell counts were estimated from reference gene primer amplification. Method: immunoSEQ multiplex PCR; TCRdb's copy keeps in-frame clones and lacks some. V and J calls and clone size follow that table, whereas D and trimming were derived from the DNA. The sample includes about 200,000 clones, approximately 80% of them seen just once.

The sequencing sample was made of peripheral blood. This TCR derives from a man aged 60 to 69 with acute or convalescent COVID-19. The chain carries TRBV11-2 and TRBJ2-1; D remains unclear. CDR3 sequence: CASSLLGSSYNEQFF. The CDR3 DNA is TGTGCCAGCAGCTTACTCGGTAGCTCCTACAATGAGCAGTTCTTC.